The 19 T cell receptor beta chains in this list originate from one sample, sequenced in a study of T cell repertoires in cytomegalovirus infection. No antigen has been identified for these receptors. TCRdb re-called the reads with MiXCR, one entry per CDR3 protein. The table records some 800,000 distinct CDR3 sequences, approximately 32% of them present only once. The sample in question was cultured CD8+ T cells from PBMCs, obtained from culture after CMV antigen stimulation. These receptors were taken from a human donor in good health (CMV status not recorded). Some clones in this sample may be carry-over from other donors' samples.

The V call is TRBV6-4, the J call TRBJ1-1; weak D call: TRBD1 (6 bases). The germline V and J ends were trimmed by 0 bases and 4 bases, with 12 bases remaining between them. The germline V gene has CDR1 MRHNA and CDR2 SNTAGT. The length of the CDR3 is 15 residues. CDR3 sequence: CASSDSVGGGTEAFF. The CDR3 DNA is TGTGCCAGCAGTGACTCGGTAGGGGGGGGCACTGAAGCTTTCTTT.

This clonotype was observed at least ten times. The junction and the germline gene differ at one end; a read error may be behind it. V and J are TRBV7-7 and TRBJ2-1; 9 bases are a match to TRBD2. The CDR3 contains 16 residues. CDR1 is SSHAT, CDR2 FNYEAQ, per germline (reference sequence). In nucleotides, the CDR3 is TGTGCTAGCAGCTTAGGGGCAGCGGGGGGCCCCAATGAGCAGTTCTTC. This gives the protein CASSLGAAGGPNEQFF.

The rearrangement uses TRBV10-3 and TRBJ1-3; no definite D call. CDR1 is ENHRY and CDR2 is SYGVKD in the germline V gene. The CDR3 is 17 amino acids. Trimming removed 6 bases at V and 4 bases at J, with 22 bases between. The CDR3 here is CAISPTYTAGEGNTIYF. CDR3 nucleotide sequence: TGTGCCATCAGCCCGACTTATACAGCGGGCGAAGGAAACACCATATATTTT.

V is TRBV5-4 and J is TRBJ1-2; D gene unclear. The CDR3 has 12 amino acids. The germline V gene encodes CDR1 SGHNT and CDR2 YYREEE (reference sequence). V gave up 5 bases and J gave up 8 bases, with 13 bases separating them. The DNA for the CDR3 is TGTGCCAGCAGTTATCAAGGCCCCGGCTACACCTTC. Translation gives CASSYQGPGYTF.

This chain uses TRBV6-2 or TRBV6-3 with TRBJ2-2; the D gene is possibly TRBD1 (5 bases). The length of the CDR3 is 17 residues. The ends were cut back, 8 bases at V and 3 bases at J, with 22 bases in the middle. The germline V gene encodes CDR1 MNHEY and CDR2 SVGEGT. The CDR3 spells CASQSTSGMIYTGELFF. The CDR3 bases are TGTGCCAGCCAATCCACCTCAGGGATGATCTACACCGGGGAGCTGTTTTTT.

The chain is built from TRBV19 and TRBJ2-2, with 14 bases identical to TRBD2. CDR3 size: 18 residues. V shed 5 bases, J shed 1 base, and the junction held 6 bases outside the gene matches. Germline loops: CDR1 LNHDA, CDR2 SQIVND (reference sequence). The CDR3 DNA is TGTGCCAGTAGTTTACGGACTAGCGGGGGGCTGAACACCGGGGAGCTGTTTTTT. Translated, it gives CASSLRTSGGLNTGELFF.

The chain has TRBV10-3 and TRBJ2-2, with TRBD1 identical over 7 bases. The CDR3 consists of 20 residues. J lost 5 bases, V lost 3 bases, and 21 bases had no gene match. Per the germline V gene, CDR1 is ENHRY and CDR2 is SYGVKD. The CDR3 protein is CAISDLLGGWDRSRTGELFF. The CDR3 DNA reads as TGTGCCATCAGTGATTTATTAGGGGGCTGGGATAGGTCACGGACCGGGGAGCTGTTTTTT.

The chain employs TRBV5-5 and TRBJ2-3; a weak D match, TRBD2 (5 bases). This CDR3 spans 16 amino acids. Trimming took 4 bases from V and 0 from J, leaving 15 bases between them. The V gene's germline CDR1 is SGHKS and CDR2 YYEKEE (reference sequence). In DNA, the CDR3 is TGTGCCAGCAGCCTGTTTAGCGCAGCAAGCACAGATACGCAGTATTTT. This translates into CASSLFSAASTDTQYF. Based on the CDR3 plus reference TRBV5-5 and TRBJ2-3, the full variable domain is DAGVTQSPTHLIKTRGQQVTLRCSPISGHKSVSWYQQVLGQGPQFIFQYYEKEERGRGNFPDRFSARQFPNYSSELNVNALLLGDSALYLCASSLFSAASTDTQYFGPGTRLTVL.

The chain combines TRBV9 with TRBJ2-1, with 9 bases matching TRBD1. Germline CDR1 reads SGDLS; CDR2 reads YYNGEE. The CDR3 spans 12 residues. Trimming took 8 bases from V and 6 from J; bases not matched to a gene: 3. CDR3 sequence (DNA): TGTGCCAGTGGGACAGGGACCAATGAGCAGTTCTTC. Its translation: CASGTGTNEQFF.

V gene TRBV6-1 combines with J gene TRBJ2-1; 13 positions match TRBD2. The CDR3 has 16 residues. V trimming: 5 bases; J trimming: 5 bases; junction bases outside the gene matches: 6. Germline CDR1 reads MNHNS; CDR2 reads SASEGT. The CDR3 region is CASSFGTSGEHNEQFF. CDR3 nucleotide sequence: TGTGCCAGCAGTTTCGGGACTAGCGGGGAGCACAATGAGCAGTTCTTC.

This rearrangement joins TRBV4-1 to TRBJ1-5; D gene unclear. V lost 0 bases and J lost 0, with 6 bases in between. The CDR3 runs 15 residues. The germline CDR1 and CDR2 sequences are MGHRA and YSYEKL. In DNA, the CDR3 is TGCGCCAGCAGCCAAGAAGAAAATAGCAATCAGCCCCAGCATTTT. This translates into CASSQEENSNQPQHF.

The chain employs TRBV7-9 and TRBJ2-3, with a tentative D call TRBD1 (6 bases). The CDR3 has 16 residues. The germline gives CDR1 SEHNR, CDR2 FQNEAQ (reference sequence). V was cut by 4 bases and J by 2 bases, with 16 bases left in between. The CDR3 DNA is TGTGCCAGCAGCTCAACAGGGAACGATCACACAGATACGCAGTATTTT. Translating it yields CASSSTGNDHTDTQYF.

The chain recombines TRBV7-8 with TRBJ2-1; D is perhaps TRBD1 or TRBD2 (5 bases each). CDR3 length: 16 residues. Per the germline V gene, CDR1 is SGHVS and CDR2 is FQNEAQ. Trimming cost V 3 bases and J 8 bases, with 20 bases left between them. DNA for the CDR3: TGTGCCAGCAGCTTCTCCGGGACCGCGATCTTGGATGAGCAGTTCTTC. It codes for CASSFSGTAILDEQFF.

V is TRBV13 and J is TRBJ2-7; 11 positions agree with TRBD2. V shed 1 base, J shed 4 bases, and the junction held 3 bases outside the gene matches. This CDR3 spans 15 amino acids. Germline-derived CDR1 and CDR2 are PRHDT and FYEKMQ (reference sequence). CDR3 loop: CASSLAGTSGYEQYV. CDR3 sequence (DNA): TGTGCCAGCAGCTTAGCCGGGACTAGCGGTTACGAGCAGTACGTC.

The gene calls are TRBV12-3 or TRBV12-4 and TRBJ1-1; TRBD1 matches 8 bases. This CDR3 contains 14 residues. The J segment lost 1 base and the V segment lost 10 bases, leaving 8 bases of the junction unmatched. The DNA of the CDR3 is TGTGCCATCCCGATTGGGACAGGGAACACTGAAGCTTTCTTT. Amino acid sequence: CAIPIGTGNTEAFF.

This clonotype was found a few times. This chain links TRBV4-3 with TRBJ1-1; D is unclear. This CDR3 spans 15 amino acids. V lost 3 bases, J lost 0 bases, and 11 bases lay in between. CDR1 is LGHNA, CDR2 YSLEER, per germline. The CDR3 loop reads CASSHASGLNTEAFF. The CDR3 DNA sequence: TGCGCCAGCAGCCACGCTTCGGGGTTGAACACTGAAGCTTTCTTT.

This clonotype occurred a few times. The rearrangement links TRBV7-4 to TRBJ2-1; TRBD2 matches 10 bases. CDR1 is SGHVT and CDR2 is SQSDAQ in the germline V gene. V dropped 4 bases and J dropped 7; count of bases not matched to a gene: 10. CDR3 length equals 16 residues. The CDR3 sequence: CASSSPQRGGRNEQFF. CDR3 nucleotides: TGTGCCAGCAGCTCCCCCCAGCGGGGGGGAAGGAATGAGCAGTTCTTC. The entire variable domain, with the rest obtained from reference TRBV7-4 and TRBJ2-1, is as follows: GAGVSQSPRYKVAKRGRDVALRCDSISGHVTLYWYRQTLGQGSEVLTYSQSDAQRDKSGRPSGRFSAERPERSVSTLKIQRTEQGDSAVYLCASSSPQRGGRNEQFFGPGTRLTVL.

This clonotype came up a few times. The chain combines TRBV27 with TRBJ1-1; D is unclear. Between the trimmed V and J ends, which lost 6 bases and 4 bases, there was a span of 12 bases. This CDR3 contains 13 residues. Germline assignment: CDR1 MNHEY and CDR2 SMNVEV (reference sequence). CDR3 DNA sequence: TGTGCCAGCAGCCACCACGGGGTCACTGAAGCTTTCTTT. It translates to CASSHHGVTEAFF.

The rearrangement links TRBV6-5 to TRBJ2-1; D uncertain. The germline V and J ends were trimmed by 0 bases and 5 bases, with 5 bases remaining between them. The germline V gene has CDR1 MNHEY and CDR2 SVGAGI. This CDR3 contains 13 residues. The DNA for the CDR3 is TGTGCCAGCAGTTACTCGATTAACAATGAGCAGTTCTTC. It encodes CASSYSINNEQFF.